This passage covers 25 T cell receptor beta chains from one sample sequenced in a study of cytomegalovirus exposure and HLA in healthy donors. The PCR made use of 60 Vbeta and 13 Jbeta primers. TCRdb's copy holds only in-frame clones and misses some; the assay was immunoSEQ multiplex PCR. This sample has 210,000 or so clones; around 83% occur once, and the top ten carry 0.24%. Sequenced sample: PBMCs. These receptor sequences come from a girl aged 2-10 years in good health and CMV-seronegative.

This clone has only one observation. The rearrangement links TRBV7-2 to TRBJ1-2, with TRBD1 as a possible D gene (6 bases). CDR3 length: 16 residues. In germline, CDR1 is SGHTA, CDR2 FQGNSA. The V and J ends lost 0 bases and 4 bases respectively, with 15 bases between them. CDR3 nucleotide sequence: TGTGCCAGCAGCTTAGCGCTAAGGGCAGGGGCCTATGGCTACACCTTC. Protein: CASSLALRAGAYGYTF.

The chain employs TRBV2 and TRBJ1-2; the D gene is possibly TRBD1 (6 bases). This CDR3 spans 12 amino acids. V dropped 6 bases and J dropped 4 bases, with 9 bases sitting between them. The germline gives CDR1 SNHLY, CDR2 FYNNEI. CDR3: CASRDSFYGYTF. CDR3 nucleotides: TGTGCCAGCAGGGACAGTTTCTATGGCTACACCTTC.

The chain employs TRBV4-1 and TRBJ1-6; maybe TRBD1 (6 bases). This CDR3 comprises 17 residues. Germline lookup yields CDR1 MGHRA and CDR2 YSYEKL. Deletions cut 4 bases from V and 8 bases from J, with 21 bases between. CDR3 region: CASSLAGAREGYSPLHF. CDR3 DNA: TGCGCCAGCAGCCTTGCGGGGGCGCGCGAAGGTTATTCACCCCTCCACTTT.

This chain links TRBV5-1 with TRBJ1-1, with D maybe TRBD1 (5 bases). Germline V gene lookup returns CDR1 SGHRS and CDR2 YFSETQ. V was cut by 3 bases and J by 1 base, with 13 bases left in between. The CDR3 is 15 amino acids. As DNA, the CDR3 is TGCGCCAGCAGCTGGAGCAGGGTTCGGAACACTGAAGCTTTCTTT. This gives the protein CASSWSRVRNTEAFF. The whole variable domain, remainder taken from reference TRBV5-1 and TRBJ1-1, is KAGVTQTPRYLIKTRGQQVTLSCSPISGHRSVSWYQQTPGQGLQFLFEYFSETQRNKGNFPGRFSGRQFSNSRSEMNVSTLELGDSALYLCASSWSRVRNTEAFFGQGTRLTVV.

This chain connects TRBV19 to TRBJ1-2, with D perhaps TRBD1 (5 bases). CDR1 is LNHDA and CDR2 is SQIVND in the germline V gene (reference sequence). The V gene lost 5 bases and the J gene lost 4 bases, with 14 bases spanning the gap. This CDR3 has 14 residues. CDR3 sequence (DNA): TGTGCCAGTAGTCCGACAGCTCCAGTCTATGGCTACACCTTC. Encoded protein: CASSPTAPVYGYTF.

The chain recombines TRBV6-5 with TRBJ2-3; maybe TRBD2 (5 bases). The CDR3 is made up of 14 amino acids. CDR1 is MNHEY, CDR2 SVGAGI, per germline. Trimming stripped 5 bases from V and 2 bases from J, with 11 bases between. CDR3 loop: CASSSTGVTDTQYF. CDR3 DNA: TGTGCCAGCAGTAGCACCGGGGTCACAGATACGCAGTATTTT.

This clone was picked up a small number of times. V and J are TRBV19 and TRBJ1-1, with D possibly matching TRBD1 (5 bases). Trimming took 3 bases from V and 0 from J, leaving 11 bases between them. Germline-derived CDR1 and CDR2 are LNHDA and SQIVND (reference sequence). CDR3 length equals 15 residues. DNA of the CDR3: TGTGCCAGTAGTATCGGTAGGGGATTGAACACTGAAGCTTTCTTT. It codes for CASSIGRGLNTEAFF.

The chain employs TRBV27 and TRBJ2-5; TRBD2 agrees at 13 bases. This CDR3 comprises 18 residues. J was trimmed by 5 bases and V by 8 bases; bases with no gene match: 17. Germline V gene lookup returns CDR1 MNHEY and CDR2 SMNVEV (reference sequence). The chain's CDR3 is CASCTLGTSGTRAETQYF. The CDR3 nucleotides are TGTGCCAGCTGCACTTTAGGGACTAGCGGGACCCGGGCGGAGACCCAGTACTTC.

V usage is TRBV2 and J usage is TRBJ1-2, with D perhaps TRBD1 (5 bases). Germline values: CDR1 SNHLY, CDR2 FYNNEI. The CDR3 is made up of 14 amino acids. Trimming removed 6 bases at V and 2 bases at J, with 13 bases between. CDR3 sequence: CASSPPGGNYGYTF. For the CDR3, the DNA is TGTGCCAGCAGCCCACCGGGGGGGAACTATGGCTACACCTTC. Variable domain in full (rest from reference TRBV2 and TRBJ1-2): EPEVTQTPSHQVTQMGQEVILRCVPISNHLYFYWYRQILGQKVEFLVSFYNNEISEKSEIFDDQFSVERPDGSNFTLKIRSTKLEDSAMYFCASSPPGGNYGYTFGSGTRLTVV.

The J gene is TRBJ2-4, the V gene TRBV27; D gene uncertain. Germline loops: CDR1 MNHEY, CDR2 SMNVEV (reference sequence). This CDR3 is 11 amino acids long. The V end was cut by 6 bases, the J end by 9 bases, with 9 bases between. This chain's CDR3 is CASSPGGIQYF. The CDR3 nucleotides are TGTGCCAGCAGCCCCGGTGGCATTCAGTACTTC.

The CDR3 is CASSIDQRGGQPQHF. DNA for the CDR3: TGTGCCAGTAGTATAGATCAGAGGGGAGGTCAGCCCCAGCATTTT. The J gene is TRBJ1-5, the V gene TRBV19; TRBD1 is a possible D gene (5 bases). Germline CDR1 LNHDA, CDR2 SQIVND (reference sequence). The CDR3 totals 15 residues. Deletions cut 0 bases from V and 6 bases from J, with 12 bases between.

The chain is built from TRBV6-1 and TRBJ1-2; D not resolved. The ends were cut back, 6 bases at V and 4 bases at J, with 18 bases in the middle. The V gene's germline CDR1 is MNHNS and CDR2 SASEGT. The CDR3 consists of 15 residues. The CDR3 DNA reads as TGTGCCAGCAGGGTCCTCTTCGGAGAAAGCTATGGCTACACCTTC. It yields the protein CASRVLFGESYGYTF.

The rearrangement joins TRBV15 to TRBJ2-1; 8 nucleotides align to TRBD2. Germline V gene sequence: CDR1 LNHNV, CDR2 YYDKDF (reference sequence). The CDR3 contains 15 residues. The V segment lost 0 bases and the J segment 5 bases; nucleotides outside the gene matches: 3. The CDR3 sequence is CATSRDGTRHNEQFF. In DNA form, the CDR3 reads TGTGCCACCAGCAGAGATGGGACTAGACACAATGAGCAGTTCTTC.

J is TRBJ1-6 and V is TRBV30, with D perhaps TRBD1 (5 bases). The CDR3 extends over 14 amino acids. Germline assignment: CDR1 GTSNPN and CDR2 SVGIG (reference sequence). V lost 2 bases to trimming and J lost 7 bases, with 12 bases between them. The CDR3 coding sequence is TGTGCCTGGAGTCGGCGGGGCTACAATTCACCCCTCCACTTT. Amino acid sequence: CAWSRRGYNSPLHF.

As to this clone: The junction and the germline gene differ at one end; a read error may be behind it. V usage is TRBV6-5 and J usage is TRBJ1-1; unclear D gene. This CDR3 spans 12 amino acids. Germline assignment: CDR1 MNHEY and CDR2 SVGAGI. In nucleotides, the CDR3 is TGTGCCAGCAGTAGAGCTGTCACTGAGGCTTTCTTT. Translated, it gives CASSRAVTEAFF.

This clone was found once. The chain carries TRBV27 and TRBJ2-7; D unresolved. V was trimmed by 3 bases and J by 2 bases, leaving 5 bases between them. The CDR3 is 12 residues long. The germline V gene encodes CDR1 MNHEY and CDR2 SMNVEV (reference sequence). For the CDR3, the DNA is TGTGCCAGCAGTTTCACACCCTACGAGCAGTACTTC. This encodes CASSFTPYEQYF.

The J gene is TRBJ2-3, the V gene TRBV5-1; 8 bases fit TRBD2. This CDR3 contains 17 residues. V dropped 2 bases and J dropped 4; count of bases not matched to a gene: 12. Per the germline V gene, CDR1 is SGHRS and CDR2 is YFSETQ. Here the CDR3 reads CASSFLWGLGEADTQYF. DNA for the CDR3: TGCGCCAGCAGCTTCCTGTGGGGACTAGGAGAGGCAGATACGCAGTATTTT.

This clone was observed a few times. The chain links TRBV19 to TRBJ2-1; 7 positions match TRBD1. V lost 7 bases, J lost 3 bases, and 9 bases stayed unmatched. Germline V lookup: CDR1 LNHDA, CDR2 SQIVND (reference sequence). CDR3 length equals 15 residues. CDR3 coding DNA: TGTGCCAGTACTCGGCTCCGGGACAGCTACAATGAGCAGTTCTTC. This encodes CASTRLRDSYNEQFF. The full variable domain, completed using reference TRBV19 and TRBJ2-1, is DGGITQSPKYLFRKEGQNVTLSCEQNLNHDAMYWYRQDPGQGLRLIYYSQIVNDFQKGDIAEGYSVSREKKESFPLTVTSAQKNPTAFYLCASTRLRDSYNEQFFGPGTRLTVL.

The gene calls are TRBV4-1 and TRBJ1-6; no definite D call. The CDR3 runs 17 residues. Trimming pared 1 base from V and 4 bases from J, leaving 14 bases between. Germline loops: CDR1 MGHRA, CDR2 YSYEKL. CDR3 loop: CASSQGPAAGYNSPLHF. The CDR3 DNA reads as TGCGCCAGCAGCCAAGGTCCCGCCGCGGGATATAATTCACCCCTCCACTTT.

This chain uses TRBV9 with TRBJ2-7; 8 bases fit TRBD2. Losses at the gene ends were 2 bases for V and 0 bases for J; bases not matched to a gene: 10. The CDR3 runs to 17 residues. From germline, CDR1 is SGDLS and CDR2 YYNGEE. The DNA of the CDR3 is TGTGCCAGCAGCGTGCATCCGAGCGGGGGAAGCTCCTACGAGCAGTACTTC. Residues: CASSVHPSGGSSYEQYF.

V is TRBV18 and J is TRBJ1-1, with 9 bases lining up with TRBD1. Germline lookup yields CDR1 KGHSH and CDR2 LQKENI. The CDR3 loop spans 17 amino acids. The V gene end was trimmed by 3 bases and the J gene end by 1 base; junction bases not matched to a gene: 9. CDR3 sequence: CASSPIRDRDKNTEAFF. As DNA, the CDR3 is TGTGCCAGCTCACCGATACGGGACAGGGATAAGAACACTGAAGCTTTCTTT. Supplemented by reference TRBV18 and TRBJ1-1, the full variable domain reads NAGVMQNPRHLVRRRGQEARLRCSPMKGHSHVYWYRQLPEEGLKFMVYLQKENIIDESGMPKERFSAEFPKEGPSILRIQQVVRGDSAAYFCASSPIRDRDKNTEAFFGQGTRLTVV.

The chain couples TRBV5-4 to TRBJ2-2; no clear D. Germline V lookup: CDR1 SGHNT, CDR2 YYREEE (reference sequence). Trimming left V 0 bases short and J 0 bases short, with 6 bases between. The CDR3 covers 15 residues. CDR3 sequence: CASSLGHANTGELFF. The CDR3 coding sequence is TGTGCCAGCAGCTTGGGACACGCGAACACCGGGGAGCTGTTTTTT.

In its sample, this clone was seen a few times. The chain couples TRBV4-1 to TRBJ1-5; the D is unclear. The CDR3 is made up of 15 amino acids. CDR1 and CDR2 (germline): MGHRA, YSYEKL. The V and J ends lost 1 base and 6 bases respectively, with 13 bases between them. CDR3 sequence (DNA): TGCGCCAGCAGCCAAGTGGTAGCGTTTAGTCAGCCCCAGCATTTT. It translates to CASSQVVAFSQPQHF.

This clone was counted only a few times. The chain is built from TRBV5-5 and TRBJ2-7, with D possibly matching TRBD1 (6 bases). Germline values: CDR1 SGHKS, CDR2 YYEKEE (reference sequence). V lost 0 bases and J 3 bases, leaving 7 bases between the germline ends. The CDR3 has 13 residues. The CDR3 region is CASSLVDSYEQYF. The CDR3 DNA follows: TGTGCCAGCAGCTTGGTGGACAGCTACGAGCAGTACTTC.

As concerns this clone: The identical CDR3 is also encoded by other nucleotide sequences in the sample. The rearrangement uses TRBV6-5 and TRBJ1-1; possible D gene TRBD1, 6 bases. The germline V gene encodes CDR1 MNHEY and CDR2 SVGAGI. Trimming cost V 3 bases and J 2 bases, with 10 bases left between them. This CDR3 contains 14 residues. As DNA, the CDR3 is TGTGCCAGCAGTTATGGCAGGGGCAACACTGAAGCTTTCTTT. It encodes CASSYGRGNTEAFF.